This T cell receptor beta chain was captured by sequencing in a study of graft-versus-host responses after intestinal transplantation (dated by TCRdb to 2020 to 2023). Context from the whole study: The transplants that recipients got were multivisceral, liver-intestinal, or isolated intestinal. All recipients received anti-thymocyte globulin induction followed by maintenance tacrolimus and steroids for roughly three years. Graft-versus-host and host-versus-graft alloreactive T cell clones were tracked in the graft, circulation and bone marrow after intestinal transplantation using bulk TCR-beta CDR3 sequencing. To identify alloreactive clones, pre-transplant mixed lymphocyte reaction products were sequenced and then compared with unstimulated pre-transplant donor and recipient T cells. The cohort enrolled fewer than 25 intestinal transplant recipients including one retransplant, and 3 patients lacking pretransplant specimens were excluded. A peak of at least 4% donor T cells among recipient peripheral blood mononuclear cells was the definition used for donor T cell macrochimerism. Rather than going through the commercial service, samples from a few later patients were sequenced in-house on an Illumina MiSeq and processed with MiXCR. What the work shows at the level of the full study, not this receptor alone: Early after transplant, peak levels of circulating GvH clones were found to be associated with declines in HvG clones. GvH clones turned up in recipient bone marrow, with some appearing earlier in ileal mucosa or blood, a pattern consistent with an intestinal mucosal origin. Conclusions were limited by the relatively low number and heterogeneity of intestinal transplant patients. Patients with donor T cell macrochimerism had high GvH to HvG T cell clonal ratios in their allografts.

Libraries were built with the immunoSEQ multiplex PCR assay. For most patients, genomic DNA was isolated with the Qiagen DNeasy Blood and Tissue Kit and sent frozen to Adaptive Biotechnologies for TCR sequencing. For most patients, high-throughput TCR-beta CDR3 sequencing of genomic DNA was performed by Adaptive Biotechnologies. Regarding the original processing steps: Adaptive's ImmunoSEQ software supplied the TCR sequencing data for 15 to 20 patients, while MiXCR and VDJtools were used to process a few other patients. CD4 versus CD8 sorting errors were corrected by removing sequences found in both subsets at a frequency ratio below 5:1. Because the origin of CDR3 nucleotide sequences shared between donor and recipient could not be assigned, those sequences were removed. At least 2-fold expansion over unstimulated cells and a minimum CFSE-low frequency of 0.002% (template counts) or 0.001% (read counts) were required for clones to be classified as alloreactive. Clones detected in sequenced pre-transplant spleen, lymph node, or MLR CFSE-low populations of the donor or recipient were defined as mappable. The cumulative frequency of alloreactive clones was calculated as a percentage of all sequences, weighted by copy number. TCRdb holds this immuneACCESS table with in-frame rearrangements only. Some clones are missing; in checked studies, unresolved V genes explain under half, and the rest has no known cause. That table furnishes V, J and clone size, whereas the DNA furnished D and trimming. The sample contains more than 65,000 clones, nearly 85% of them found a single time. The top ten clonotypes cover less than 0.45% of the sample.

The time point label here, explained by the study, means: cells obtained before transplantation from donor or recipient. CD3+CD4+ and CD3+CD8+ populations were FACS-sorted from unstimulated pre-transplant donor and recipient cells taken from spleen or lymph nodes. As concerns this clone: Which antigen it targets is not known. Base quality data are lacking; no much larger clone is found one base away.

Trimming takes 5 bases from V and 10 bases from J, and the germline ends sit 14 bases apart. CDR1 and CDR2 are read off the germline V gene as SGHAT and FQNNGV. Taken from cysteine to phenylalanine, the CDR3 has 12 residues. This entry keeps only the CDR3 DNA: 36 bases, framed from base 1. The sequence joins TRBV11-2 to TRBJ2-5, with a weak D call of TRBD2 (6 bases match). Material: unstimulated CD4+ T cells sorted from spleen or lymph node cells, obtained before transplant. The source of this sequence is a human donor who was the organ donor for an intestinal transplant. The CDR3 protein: CASSPGGVGQYF. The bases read TGTGCCAGCAGCCCCGGAGGGGTGGGCCAGTACTTC.